The clone carrying this TCR beta chain was picked up many times. 2 million PBMCs stored at -80 C were the source of the unsorted libraries. The source of the sample is a study of neurological immune-mediated disorders. V shed 2 bases, J shed 6 bases, and the junction held 3 bases outside the gene matches. Germline assignment: CDR1 SGHRS and CDR2 YFSETQ. CDR3 size: 15 residues. The cDNA was generated through 5'RACE incorporating 10-nucleotide random UMIs. TCRdb processed the 5' RACE reads anew with MiXCR; each CDR3 protein has one entry. The sample consists of about 59,000 distinct CDR3 sequences, roughly 3.5% of them appearing once.

The specimen was PBMCs. This TCR derives from a woman in her twenties or thirties with multiple sclerosis. This chain links TRBV5-1 with TRBJ2-2; 11 nucleotides agree with TRBD1. The CDR3 reads CASSLGTGGAGELFF. In DNA form, the CDR3 reads TGCGCCAGCAGCTTAGGGACAGGGGGAGCCGGGGAGCTGTTTTTT.